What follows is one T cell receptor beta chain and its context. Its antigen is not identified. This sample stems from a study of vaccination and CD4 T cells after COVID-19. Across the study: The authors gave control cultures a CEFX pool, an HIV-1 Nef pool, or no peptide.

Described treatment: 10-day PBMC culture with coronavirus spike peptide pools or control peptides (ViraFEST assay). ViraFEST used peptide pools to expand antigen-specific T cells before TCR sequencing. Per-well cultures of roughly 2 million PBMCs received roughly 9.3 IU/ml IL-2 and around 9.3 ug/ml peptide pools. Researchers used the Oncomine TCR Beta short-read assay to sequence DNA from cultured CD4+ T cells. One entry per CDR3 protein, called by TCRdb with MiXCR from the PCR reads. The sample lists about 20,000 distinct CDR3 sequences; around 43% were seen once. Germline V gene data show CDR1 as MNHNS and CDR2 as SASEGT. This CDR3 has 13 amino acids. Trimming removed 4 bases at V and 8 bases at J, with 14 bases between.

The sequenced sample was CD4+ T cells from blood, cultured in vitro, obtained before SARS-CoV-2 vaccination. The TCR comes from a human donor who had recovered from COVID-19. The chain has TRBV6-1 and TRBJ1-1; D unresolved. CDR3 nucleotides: TGTGCCAGCAGTGGTGGTGGAGGAGTGGAAGCTTTCTTT. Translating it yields CASSGGGGVEAFF.